The rows below give T cell receptor beta chains drawn from one sample of a study of human T cells and chemical hapten exposure. Via MiXCR, TCRdb re-called the RACE reads, giving one row per CDR3 protein. Found here are approximately 400,000 distinct CDR3 sequences, more than 4.5% of them singletons; the top ten hold 2% to 2.5%. Here the sequenced sample was whole blood, taken in connection with sensitization to the hapten diphenylcyclopropenone (DPC). Every receptor here comes from a woman aged 45-65 years with alopecia areata. Some clones in this sample may be carry-over from other donors' samples. Each CDR3 is given with its conserved first and last residue. D genes are given only for firm matches. Rows give clone size only sometimes, using once, few, many, or a class for an expanded clone.

CDR3aa | CDR3nt | abundance | j_gene | v_gene | d_gene
CASKQGASGIYEQYF | TGTGCCAGCAAACAGGGGGCTAGCGGGATCTACGAGCAGTACTTC | many | TRBJ2-7 | TRBV27 | -
CASSLLGSGGDTQYF | TGTGCCAGCAGCCTACTTGGTAGCGGGGGGGATACGCAGTATTTT | - | TRBJ2-3 | TRBV3-1 | TRBD2
CASSGKQRNTEAFF | TGTGCCAGCAGCGGTAAACAGAGGAACACTGAAGCTTTCTTT | few | TRBJ1-1 | TRBV6-6 | -
CSARDQETGAIRGYTF | TGCAGTGCTAGAGACCAAGAGACAGGGGCCATAAGGGGCTACACCTTC | few | TRBJ1-2 | TRBV20-1 | TRBD1
CASSRKTGWGPGNTIYF | TGTGCCAGCAGCCGAAAAACAGGGTGGGGACCTGGAAACACCATATATTTT | many | TRBJ1-3 | TRBV4-2 | -
CASSASPGTATEKLFF | TGTGCCAGTAGTGCCAGTCCCGGGACAGCCACCGAAAAACTGTTTTTT | few | TRBJ1-4 | TRBV19 | TRBD1
CASSQVVPKGFTLHF | TGTGCCAGCAGCCAAGTCGTACCTAAGGGATTCACCCTCCACTTT | - | TRBJ1-6 | TRBV3-1 | -
CASSFQGVPNTEAFF | TGTGCCAGCAGCTTTCAGGGCGTCCCGAACACTGAAGCTTTCTTT | many | TRBJ1-1 | TRBV11-1 | -
CASSDGPNTEAFF | TGTGCCAGCAGTGACGGACCGAACACTGAAGCTTTCTTT | many | TRBJ1-1 | TRBV6-5 | -
CASSPNSGVQETQYF | TGTGCCAGCAGCCCTAATAGCGGGGTACAAGAGACCCAGTACTTC | many | TRBJ2-5 | TRBV4-2 | TRBD2
CASSVVAGGPGDTQYF | TGTGCCAGCAGCGTAGTGGCGGGGGGGCCCGGAGATACGCAGTATTTT | - | TRBJ2-3 | TRBV9 | TRBD2
CSAETGGQPQHF | TGCAGTGCCGAGACAGGGGGTCAGCCCCAGCATTTT | many | TRBJ1-5 | TRBV20-1 | TRBD1
CASLPFLGEETQYF | TGTGCCAGCCTCCCGTTTCTGGGGGAAGAGACCCAGTACTTC | few | TRBJ2-5 | TRBV2 | -
CASYGPGKGYTF | TGTGCCAGTTACGGACCAGGGAAAGGCTACACCTTC | many | TRBJ1-2 | TRBV6-5 | -
CAISRAAYNQPQHF | TGTGCCATCTCCCGGGCCGCCTACAATCAGCCCCAGCATTTT | few | TRBJ1-5 | TRBV10-3 | -
CASSSGQGDYGQYF | TGTGCCAGCAGCTCGGGACAGGGTGATTACGGCCAGTACTTC | many | TRBJ2-7 | TRBV7-6 | TRBD1
CASSPVGGIADTQYF | TGTGCCAGCAGCCCCGTCGGGGGAATCGCAGATACGCAGTATTTT | many | TRBJ2-3 | TRBV14 | -
CSARARLAGIADTQYF | TGCAGTGCTAGGGCCCGACTAGCGGGGATCGCAGATACGCAGTATTTT | few | TRBJ2-3 | TRBV20-1 | TRBD2
CATNEQFF | TGTGCCACCAATGAGCAGTTCTTC | few | TRBJ2-1 | TRBV24-1 | -
CAINTGPSSGANVLTF | TGTGCCATCAACACCGGGCCGAGCTCTGGGGCCAACGTCCTGACTTTC | few | TRBJ2-6 | TRBV10-3 | -
CASSSQGATGYEQYF | TGTGCCAGCAGCTCCCAGGGGGCGACAGGCTACGAGCAGTACTTC | many | TRBJ2-7 | TRBV7-8 | TRBD1
CASSFVAGGQYF | TGTGCCAGCAGCTTCGTAGCGGGGGGGCAGTATTTT | few | TRBJ2-3 | TRBV7-2 | TRBD2
CASSKSQGHHTQYF | TGTGCCAGCAGTAAGTCCCAGGGTCATCATACGCAGTATTTT | - | TRBJ2-3 | TRBV28 | -
CASRTGTGKTGELFF | TGTGCCAGCAGAACTGGGACAGGGAAGACCGGGGAGCTGTTTTTT | many | TRBJ2-2 | TRBV6-2/TRBV6-3 | TRBD1
CASSYGQLYTF | TGTGCCAGCAGTTACGGACAGCTCTACACCTTC | - | TRBJ1-2 | TRBV6-2/TRBV6-3 | -
CASSLGAATAYGYTF | TGTGCCAGCAGCTTAGGTGCCGCGACAGCCTATGGCTACACCTTC | many | TRBJ1-2 | TRBV11-2 | -
CASSLPNQGWEQFF | TGTGCCAGCAGTTTGCCTAACCAGGGTTGGGAGCAGTTCTTC | - | TRBJ2-1 | TRBV12-3/TRBV12-4 | -
CASSYSTGMNSPLHF | TGTGCCAGCAGCTATTCGACAGGGATGAATTCACCCCTCCACTTT | many | TRBJ1-6 | TRBV3-1 | TRBD1
CSVAGVAGKNEQYF | TGCAGCGTTGCCGGGGTAGCGGGAAAGAACGAGCAGTACTTC | many | TRBJ2-7 | TRBV29-1 | TRBD2
CASSSTGSITSPLHF | TGTGCCAGCAGTTCAACAGGGTCTATTACTTCACCCCTCCACTTT | many | TRBJ1-6 | TRBV6-5 | -
CASSFGYRTSNQPQHF | TGTGCCAGCAGTTTCGGGTACAGGACAAGCAATCAGCCCCAGCATTTT | many | TRBJ1-5 | TRBV12-3/TRBV12-4 | -
CSAQSTDTQYF | TGCAGTGCCCAAAGCACAGATACGCAGTATTTT | few | TRBJ2-3 | TRBV20-1 | -
CSAIRASDGNQPQHF | TGCAGTGCGATTAGAGCCTCCGACGGGAATCAGCCCCAGCATTTT | - | TRBJ1-5 | TRBV20-1 | -
CASSARPLLAGHEQYF | TGTGCCAGCAGCGCCCGACCGTTGCTAGCGGGTCACGAGCAGTACTTC | many | TRBJ2-7 | TRBV7-9 | TRBD2
CATSRARDRFTDTQYF | TGTGCCACCAGCAGAGCCCGGGACCGGTTCACAGATACGCAGTATTTT | - | TRBJ2-3 | TRBV15 | -
CASSSVLNYEQYF | TGTGCCAGCAGTTCCGTACTGAACTACGAGCAGTACTTC | - | TRBJ2-7 | TRBV5-6 | -
CASSSRQSTDTQYF | TGCGCCAGCAGCTCACGACAGAGCACAGATACGCAGTATTTT | many | TRBJ2-3 | TRBV5-1 | -
CASTIQGRQPQHF | TGTGCCAGCACCATACAGGGACGTCAGCCCCAGCATTTT | many | TRBJ1-5 | TRBV6-6 | -
CASSQGPSKSGDRVRRWEKLFF | TGCGCCAGCAGTCAAGGCCCGTCCAAATCCGGGGACAGGGTCCGTCGTTGGGAAAAACTGTTTTTT | - | TRBJ1-4 | TRBV23-1 | TRBD1
CASSLDPGVSSPLHF | TGTGCCAGCAGCTTAGATCCGGGAGTAAGTTCACCCCTCCACTTT | many | TRBJ1-6 | TRBV11-2 | -
CASSNGGGYTEAFF | TGTGCCAGCAGTAACGGGGGTGGTTACACTGAAGCTTTCTTT | many | TRBJ1-1 | TRBV12-3/TRBV12-4 | -
CASRGMGAQETQYF | TGCGCCAGCAGGGGAATGGGTGCCCAAGAGACCCAGTACTTC | many | TRBJ2-5 | TRBV5-1 | -
CASSRTAEQYF | TGTGCCAGCAGCCGCACGGCCGAGCAGTACTTC | many | TRBJ2-7 | TRBV12-3/TRBV12-4 | -
CASRTPDNEKLFF | TGTGCCAGCCGGACACCGGATAATGAAAAACTGTTTTTT | - | TRBJ1-4 | TRBV12-3/TRBV12-4 | -
CASSKGGGGGLGTEAFF | TGTGCCAGCAGCAAAGGGGGCGGGGGAGGACTGGGCACTGAAGCTTTCTTT | many | TRBJ1-1 | TRBV21-1 | -
CASSSGDGGNQPQHF | TGTGCCAGCAGTTCCGGGGACGGCGGAAATCAGCCCCAGCATTTT | many | TRBJ1-5 | TRBV6-5 | -
CASSVGDLSEQFF | TGTGCCAGCAGTGTAGGGGACCTCAGCGAGCAGTTCTTC | many | TRBJ2-1 | TRBV28 | -
CASSELAGVGQYF | TGCGCCAGCAGTGAACTAGCGGGAGTCGGGCAGTATTTT | many | TRBJ2-3 | TRBV10-1 | TRBD2
CASSLGAINSPLHF | TGCGCCAGCAGCTTGGGGGCCATCAATTCACCCCTCCACTTT | few | TRBJ1-6 | TRBV5-1 | -
CASSLTPLNEQYF | TGTGCCAGCAGCCTCACTCCACTCAACGAGCAGTACTTC | - | TRBJ2-7 | TRBV7-2 | -